The 18 T cell receptor beta chains below come from one sample, sequenced in a study of blood T cell repertoires in COVID-19 (dated by TCRdb to about 2020). Library method: the immunoSEQ multiplex PCR assay. Held by TCRdb, this immuneACCESS table contains in-frame sequences only and omits some clones. Under half of the omission traces to an unresolved V gene where checked; the cause of the rest is unknown. In this sample the table shows tens of thousands of clones, about 86% of which occur a single time. Together, the top ten hold more than 4.5% of the sample. The sequenced sample consisted of peripheral blood. The receptors come from a woman aged 80 or older with acute or convalescent COVID-19.

This clone was observed once. The CDR3 bases are TGTGCCACCTCAAAACAGGGGGACAATCAGCCCCAGCATTTT. Its protein is CATSKQGDNQPQHF. The chain employs TRBV19 and TRBJ1-5; 8 nucleotides agree with TRBD1. CDR1 is LNHDA, CDR2 SQIVND, per germline (reference sequence). This CDR3 is built from 14 residues. V dropped 10 bases and J dropped 3; count of bases not matched to a gene: 8.

The chain combines TRBV5-1 with TRBJ2-3, with 11 nucleotides matching TRBD2. This CDR3 has 16 residues. V was clipped by 0 bases and J by 2 bases; unmatched bases: 2. Germline V lookup: CDR1 SGHRS, CDR2 YFSETQ. The CDR3 loop reads CASSLGTSGSTDTQYF. The CDR3 region has the DNA TGCGCCAGCAGCTTGGGGACTAGCGGGTCCACAGATACGCAGTATTTT.

The chain combines TRBV29-1 with TRBJ2-2, with 8 bases lining up with TRBD2. The CDR3 runs 16 residues. The V gene end was trimmed by 3 bases and the J gene end by 7 bases; junction bases not matched to a gene: 13. Germline V lookup: CDR1 SQVTM, CDR2 ANQGSEA. CDR3 loop: CSVDNLGTRLGGELFF. For the CDR3, the DNA is TGCAGCGTTGACAATTTAGGGACTAGGTTAGGCGGGGAGCTGTTTTTT.

The genes are TRBV12-5 and TRBJ2-4, with a possible D match to TRBD2 (5 bases). CDR3 size: 14 residues. CDR1 and CDR2 (germline): LGHNT, FRNRAP. V was shortened by 3 bases and J by 2 bases, with 8 bases between the two germline ends. The CDR3 is CASGLEGPKNIQYF. CDR3 in DNA: TGTGCTAGTGGTTTAGAGGGTCCCAAAAACATTCAGTACTTC.

The chain is built from TRBV28 and TRBJ1-3; no definite D call. V lost 6 bases, J lost 0 bases, and 27 bases lay in between. Germline CDR1 reads MDHEN; CDR2 reads SYDVKM. CDR3 length equals 20 residues. The CDR3 DNA is TGTGCCAGCAGCTCGTCCTGGGCCTTGGACTGGGAACACTCTGGAAACACCATATATTTT. This translates into CASSSSWALDWEHSGNTIYF.

This clone was counted a single time. J is TRBJ1-6 and V is TRBV11-2, with 7 nucleotides matching TRBD1. Germline lookup yields CDR1 SGHAT and CDR2 FQNNGV. With V trimmed by 5 bases and J by 8 bases, 9 bases remained unmatched. The CDR3 totals 15 residues. The CDR3: CASSLNQGEYSPLHF. The CDR3, as DNA: TGTGCCAGCAGCCTAAACCAGGGGGAGTATTCACCCCTCCACTTT.

The J gene is TRBJ2-7, the V gene TRBV11-2; possible D gene TRBD1, 6 bases. CDR1 SGHAT and CDR2 FQNNGV come from the germline V gene. Trimming took 0 bases from V and 4 from J, leaving 16 bases between them. This CDR3 is 16 amino acids long. In nucleotides, the CDR3 is TGTGCCAGCAGCTTAGATACCACAGGGCCATCTTACGAGCAGTACTTC. It encodes CASSLDTTGPSYEQYF. Based on the CDR3 plus reference TRBV11-2 and TRBJ2-7, the full variable domain is EAGVAQSPRYKIIEKRQSVAFWCNPISGHATLYWYQQILGQGPKLLIQFQNNGVVDDSQLPKDRFSAERLKGVDSTLKIQPAKLEDSAVYLCASSLDTTGPSYEQYFGPGTRLTVT.

The J gene is TRBJ2-1, the V gene TRBV19; 11 bases match TRBD2. The ends lost 5 bases at V and 4 bases at J; junction bases unmatched: 7. Per the germline V gene, CDR1 is LNHDA and CDR2 is SQIVND (reference sequence). The CDR3 runs 16 residues. In DNA, the CDR3 is TGTGCCAGTAGTCCCGCGGGACTAGCGGAATACAATGAGCAGTTCTTC. This codes for CASSPAGLAEYNEQFF.

The J gene is TRBJ1-6, the V gene TRBV5-6; 9 bases are a match to TRBD1. V shed 7 bases and J 8 bases; nucleotides not matched to a gene: 4. The CDR3 is made up of 13 amino acids. In germline, CDR1 is SGHDT, CDR2 YYEEEE. CDR3 sequence reads: CASSGTGYSPLHF. The CDR3 DNA reads as TGTGCCAGCTCCGGGACAGGGTATTCACCCCTCCACTTT.

This chain joins TRBV7-9 and TRBJ2-1, with D possibly being TRBD2 (6 bases). Looked up from germline, CDR1 is SEHNR and CDR2 is FQNEAQ (reference sequence). CDR3 length equals 15 residues. V was pared by 8 bases and J by 7 bases, with 21 bases between. The CDR3 bases are TGTGCCAGCTCCCTAGGTCGGGGGAGTGAGAATGAGCAGTTCTTC. Its translation: CASSLGRGSENEQFF.

This clone was counted a single time. The V and J genes are TRBV19 and TRBJ2-2, with 7 bases fitting TRBD1. The CDR3 has 14 amino acids. Per germline, CDR1 LNHDA and CDR2 SQIVND (reference sequence). V trimming: 8 bases; J trimming: 0 bases; junction bases outside the gene matches: 3. CDR3 nucleotides: TGTGCCAGTTCCGGGACAGCGAACACCGGGGAGCTGTTTTTT. Protein: CASSGTANTGELFF. Supplemented by reference TRBV19 and TRBJ2-2, the full variable domain reads DGGITQSPKYLFRKEGQNVTLSCEQNLNHDAMYWYRQDPGQGLRLIYYSQIVNDFQKGDIAEGYSVSREKKESFPLTVTSAQKNPTAFYLCASSGTANTGELFFGEGSRLTVL.

This clone was counted once. V gene TRBV6-5 combines with J gene TRBJ2-1, with 7 bases aligning to TRBD1. CDR3 size: 15 residues. CDR1 is MNHEY, CDR2 SVGAGI, per germline. J gave up 2 bases and V 10 bases, and 11 bases lay outside the gene matches. The CDR3 region is CAIKLYRGPYNEQFF. Here the CDR3 DNA reads TGTGCCATCAAACTCTACAGGGGCCCCTACAATGAGCAGTTCTTC.

J is TRBJ1-5 and V is TRBV7-2; D remains ambiguous. Germline CDR1 is SGHTA and CDR2 is FQGNSA. The V end lost 5 bases, the J end lost 5 bases, and 10 bases lay between the germline ends. CDR3 length: 13 amino acids. CDR3 DNA sequence: TGTGCCAGCAGCCCGGAGACCGATCAGCCCCAGCATTTT. It specifies CASSPETDQPQHF.

This clone has just one count. J is TRBJ1-4 and V is TRBV25-1; D gene uncertain. From germline, CDR1 is MGHDK and CDR2 SYGVNS. Trimming took off 3 bases at V and 1 base at J, with 9 bases between the two ends. CDR3 length: 15 residues. CDR3 DNA: TGTGCCAGCAGTGATCAGGCCAGAACTAATGAAAAACTGTTTTTT. Its translation is CASSDQARTNEKLFF.

The chain employs TRBV10-3 and TRBJ2-3; D is possibly TRBD2 (6 bases). V lost 6 bases and J lost 2, with 18 bases in between. From germline, CDR1 is ENHRY and CDR2 SYGVKD. The CDR3 totals 16 residues. CDR3 in amino acids: CAIRATGTVFTDTQYF. The CDR3 coding sequence is TGTGCCATCAGGGCGACCGGGACTGTGTTCACAGATACGCAGTATTTT.

The chain has TRBV18 and TRBJ2-1; TRBD2 matches 13 bases. Germline assignment: CDR1 KGHSH and CDR2 LQKENI. CDR3 size: 15 residues. With 6 bases clipped from V and 4 bases from J, the junction kept 3 bases outside the gene matches. The CDR3 spells CASSGLAGRYNEQFF. Written as DNA, the CDR3 is TGTGCCAGCTCGGGACTAGCGGGAAGATACAATGAGCAGTTCTTC.

The CDR3: CASHVRDKSYEQYF. The CDR3 coding sequence is TGTGCCAGCCATGTTCGGGACAAGTCCTACGAGCAGTACTTC. The gene calls are TRBV6-5 and TRBJ2-7, with D possibly TRBD1 on 6 matching bases. The length of the CDR3 is 14 residues. The V end was cut by 8 bases, the J end by 1 base, with 15 bases between. Germline-derived CDR1 and CDR2 are MNHEY and SVGAGI.

The chain recombines TRBV10-3 with TRBJ1-1; possibly TRBD1 for D (5 bases). The CDR3 sequence is 14 residues long. Germline assignment: CDR1 ENHRY and CDR2 SYGVKD. The V gene lost 2 bases and the J gene lost 5 bases, with 12 bases spanning the gap. The CDR3 sequence is CAISERQGGTEAFF. DNA for the CDR3: TGTGCCATCAGTGAGAGGCAGGGAGGGACTGAAGCTTTCTTT.